This entry describes one T cell receptor beta chain. Its antigen is undetermined. This entry belongs to a study of cytomegalovirus exposure and HLA in healthy donors. Primers: 60 Vbeta forward and 13 Jbeta reverse. Libraries were prepared by immunoSEQ multiplex PCR; TCRdb keeps only in-frame clonotypes and omits some of them. The sample lists roughly 90,000 clones, just under 90% seen once, with 2.3% in the top ten. This CDR3 contains 15 residues. Germline CDR1 and CDR2: SGHTA and FQGNSA. V was shortened by 0 bases and J by 2 bases, with 7 bases between the two germline ends. Whole-study findings and limits: The study listed approximately 160 cytomegalovirus-associated TCR beta chains. Most of the TCR beta V segments (in an earlier analysis) were productive either about 87% or about 30% of the time.

This sequence joins TRBV7-2 and TRBJ2-2, with D hard to call. The receptor comes from a man younger than 35 in good health and CMV-seronegative. Source material: PBMCs. CDR3 amino acids: CASSLAWANTGELFF. In DNA, the CDR3 is TGTGCCAGCAGCTTAGCTTGGGCAAACACCGGGGAGCTGTTTTTT.